There are a few counts of the clone carrying this TCR beta chain. This record comes from a study of blood T cell repertoires in COVID-19. The V segment lost 6 bases and the J segment 2 bases; nucleotides outside the gene matches: 14. Germline V CDR1 and CDR2: KGHSH, LQKENI. The CDR3 contains 19 residues. Sequencing used immunoSEQ multiplex PCR; TCRdb keeps in-frame clones, though not all of them. The sample yields some 140,000 clones, about 78% seen once. This clonotype was sampled from a man aged 60-69 years who had recovered from COVID-19. The sequencing input was peripheral blood. V is TRBV18 and J is TRBJ2-2, with 11 bases identical to TRBD2. DNA for the CDR3: TGTGCCAGCTCCAGGTCGAGTACTAGCGGGAGTACCAACACCGGGGAGCTGTTTTTT. Translating gives CASSRSSTSGSTNTGELFF.